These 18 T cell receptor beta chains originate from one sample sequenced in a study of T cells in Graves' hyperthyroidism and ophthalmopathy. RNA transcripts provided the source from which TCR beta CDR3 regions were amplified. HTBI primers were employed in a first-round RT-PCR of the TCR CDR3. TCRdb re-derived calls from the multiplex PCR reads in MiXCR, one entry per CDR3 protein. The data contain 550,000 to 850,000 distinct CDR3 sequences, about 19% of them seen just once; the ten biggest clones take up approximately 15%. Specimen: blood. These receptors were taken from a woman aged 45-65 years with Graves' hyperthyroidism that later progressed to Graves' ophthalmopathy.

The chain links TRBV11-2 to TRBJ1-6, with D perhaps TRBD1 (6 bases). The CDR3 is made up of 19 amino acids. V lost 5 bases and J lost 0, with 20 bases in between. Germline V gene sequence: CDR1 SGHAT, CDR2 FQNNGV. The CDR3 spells CASSPRWPTGNSYNSPLHF. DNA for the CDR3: TGTGCCAGCAGCCCCCGTTGGCCAACAGGGAACTCCTATAATTCACCCCTCCACTTT.

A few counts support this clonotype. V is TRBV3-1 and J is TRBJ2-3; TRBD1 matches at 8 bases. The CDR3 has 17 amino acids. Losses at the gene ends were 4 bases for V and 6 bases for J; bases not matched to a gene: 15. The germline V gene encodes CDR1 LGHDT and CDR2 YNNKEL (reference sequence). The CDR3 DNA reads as TGTGCCAGCAGCCCCTTACGCCTCGGACAGGGCCACGATACGCAGTATTTT. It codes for CASSPLRLGQGHDTQYF.

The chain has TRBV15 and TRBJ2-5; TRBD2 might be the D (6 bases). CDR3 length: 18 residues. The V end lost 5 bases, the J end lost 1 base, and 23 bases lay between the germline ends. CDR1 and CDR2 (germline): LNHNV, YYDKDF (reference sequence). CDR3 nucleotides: TGTGCCACCAGCTCCTACGGACGGGGCGGGACCACCCAAGAGACCCAGTACTTC. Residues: CATSSYGRGGTTQETQYF.

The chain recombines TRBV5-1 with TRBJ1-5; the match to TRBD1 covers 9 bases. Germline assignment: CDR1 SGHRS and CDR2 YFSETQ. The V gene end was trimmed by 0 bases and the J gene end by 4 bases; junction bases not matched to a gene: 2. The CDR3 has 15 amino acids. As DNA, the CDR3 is TGCGCCAGCAGCTTGGACAGGGGGCCGAATCAGCCCCAGCATTTT. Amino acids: CASSLDRGPNQPQHF.

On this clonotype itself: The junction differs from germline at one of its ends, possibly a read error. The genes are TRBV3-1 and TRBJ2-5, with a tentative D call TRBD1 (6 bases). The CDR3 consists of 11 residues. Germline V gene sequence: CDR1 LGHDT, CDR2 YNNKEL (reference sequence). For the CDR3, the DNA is TGTGCCAGCAGCCTCCACAGGGTCACTCACTTC. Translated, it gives CASSLHRVTHF.

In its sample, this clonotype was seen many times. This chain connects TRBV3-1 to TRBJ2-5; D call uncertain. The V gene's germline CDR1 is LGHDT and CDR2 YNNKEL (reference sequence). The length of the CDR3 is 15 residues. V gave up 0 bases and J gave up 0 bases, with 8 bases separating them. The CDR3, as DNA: TGTGCCAGCAGCCAAGAACCCGTGTACCAAGAGACCCAGTACTTC. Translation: CASSQEPVYQETQYF.

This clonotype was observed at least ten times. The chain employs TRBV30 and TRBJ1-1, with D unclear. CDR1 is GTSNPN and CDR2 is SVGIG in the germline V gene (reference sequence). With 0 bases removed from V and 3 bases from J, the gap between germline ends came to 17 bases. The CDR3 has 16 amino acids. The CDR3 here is CAWSVREARGDTEAFF. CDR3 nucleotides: TGTGCCTGGAGTGTACGGGAGGCCCGTGGCGACACTGAAGCTTTCTTT. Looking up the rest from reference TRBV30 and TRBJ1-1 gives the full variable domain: SQTIHQWPATLVQPVGSPLSLECTVEGTSNPNLYWYRQAAGRGLQLLFYSVGIGQISSEVPQNLSASRPQDRQFILSSKKLLLSDSGFYLCAWSVREARGDTEAFFGQGTRLTVV.

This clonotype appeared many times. CDR3 protein: CASGYNSGETQYF. The CDR3 DNA is TGTGCCAGCGGGTATAACAGCGGGGAGACCCAGTACTTC. The gene calls are TRBV12-3 or TRBV12-4 and TRBJ2-5, with D perhaps matching TRBD2 (6 bases). Trimming left V 8 bases short and J 5 bases short, with 15 bases between. This CDR3 has 13 residues.

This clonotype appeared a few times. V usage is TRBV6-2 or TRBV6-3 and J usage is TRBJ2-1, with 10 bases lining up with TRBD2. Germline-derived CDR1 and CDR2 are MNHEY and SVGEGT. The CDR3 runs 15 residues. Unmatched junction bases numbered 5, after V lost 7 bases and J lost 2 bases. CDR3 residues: CASNLAGATYNEQFF. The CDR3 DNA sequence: TGTGCCAGCAACCTAGCGGGGGCCACCTACAATGAGCAGTTCTTC.

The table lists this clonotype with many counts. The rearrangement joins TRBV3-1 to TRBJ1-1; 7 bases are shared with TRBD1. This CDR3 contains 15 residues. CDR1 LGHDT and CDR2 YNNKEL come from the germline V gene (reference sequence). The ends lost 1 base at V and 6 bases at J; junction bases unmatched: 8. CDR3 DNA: TGTGCCAGCAGCCAAGTGTCGGTACAGGGGTCTGAAGCTTTCTTT. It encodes CASSQVSVQGSEAFF.

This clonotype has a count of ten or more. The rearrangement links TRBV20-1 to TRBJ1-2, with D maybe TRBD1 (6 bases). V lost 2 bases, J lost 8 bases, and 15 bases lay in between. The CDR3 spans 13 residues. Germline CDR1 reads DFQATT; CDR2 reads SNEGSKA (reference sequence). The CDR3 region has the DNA TGCAGTGCTAGATTACAGGGTTCAGGCGGCTACACCTTC. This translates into CSARLQGSGGYTF.

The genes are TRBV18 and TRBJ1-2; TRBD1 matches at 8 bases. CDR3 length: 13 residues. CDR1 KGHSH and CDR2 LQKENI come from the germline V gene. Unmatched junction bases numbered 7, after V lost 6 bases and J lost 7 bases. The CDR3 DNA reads TGTGCCAGCTCGTCGGACAGGGAGGGTGGCTACACCTTC. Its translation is CASSSDREGGYTF.

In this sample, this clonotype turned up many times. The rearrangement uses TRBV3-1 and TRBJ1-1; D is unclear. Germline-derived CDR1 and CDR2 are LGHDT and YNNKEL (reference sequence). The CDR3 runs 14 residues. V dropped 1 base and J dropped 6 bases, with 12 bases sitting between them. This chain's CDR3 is CASSQVSRSSEAFF. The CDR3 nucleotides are TGTGCCAGCAGCCAAGTTTCGAGGTCTTCTGAAGCTTTCTTT. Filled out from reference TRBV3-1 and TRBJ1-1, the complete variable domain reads DTAVSQTPKYLVTQMGNDKSIKCEQNLGHDTMYWYKQDSKKFLKIMFSYNNKELIINETVPNRFSPKSPDKAHLNLHINSLELGDSAVYFCASSQVSRSSEAFFGQGTRLTVV.

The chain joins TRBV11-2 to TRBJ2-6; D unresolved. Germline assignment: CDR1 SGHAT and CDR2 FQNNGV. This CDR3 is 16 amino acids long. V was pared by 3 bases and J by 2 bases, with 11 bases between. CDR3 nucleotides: TGTGCCAGCAGCTTCCCCCAGCTCGCTGGGGCCAACGTCCTGACTTTC. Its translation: CASSFPQLAGANVLTF.

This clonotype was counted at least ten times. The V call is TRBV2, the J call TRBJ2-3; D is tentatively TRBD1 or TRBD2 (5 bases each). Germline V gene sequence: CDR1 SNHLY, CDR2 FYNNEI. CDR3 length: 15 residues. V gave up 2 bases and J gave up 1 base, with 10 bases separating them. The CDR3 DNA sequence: TGTGCCAGCAGTGAATATACGGGGCGCACAGATACGCAGTATTTT. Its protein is CASSEYTGRTDTQYF.

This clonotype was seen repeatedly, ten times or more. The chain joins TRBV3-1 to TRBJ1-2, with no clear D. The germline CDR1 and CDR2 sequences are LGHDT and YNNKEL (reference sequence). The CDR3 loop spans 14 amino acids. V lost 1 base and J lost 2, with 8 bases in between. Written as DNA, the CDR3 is TGTGCCAGCAGCCAAGTTAATTCCAACTATGGCTACACCTTC. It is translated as CASSQVNSNYGYTF.

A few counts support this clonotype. The CDR3 is CASSSPGTGDTGELFF. The CDR3 DNA reads TGTGCCAGCAGCTCACCCGGGACAGGGGACACCGGGGAGCTGTTTTTT. The chain carries TRBV7-9 and TRBJ2-2, with 10 bases that match TRBD1. Trimming took 4 bases from V and 3 from J; bases not matched to a gene: 5. The V gene's germline CDR1 is SEHNR and CDR2 FQNEAQ (reference sequence). This CDR3 contains 16 residues.

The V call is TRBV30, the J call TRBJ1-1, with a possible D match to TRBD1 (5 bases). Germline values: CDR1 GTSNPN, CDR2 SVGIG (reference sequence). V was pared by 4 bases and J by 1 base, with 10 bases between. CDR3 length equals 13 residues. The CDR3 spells CAWTVGGNTEAFF. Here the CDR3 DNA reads TGTGCCTGGACCGTGGGGGGGAACACTGAAGCTTTCTTT.